This entry describes one T cell receptor (beta chain). One end of the junction is discordant with germline, which a read error may explain. The CDR3 loop spans 15 amino acids. CDR1 ENHRY and CDR2 SYGVKD come from the germline V gene. This sample was taken from a study of identical twins. TCRdb analysed the 5' RACE reads with MiXCR anew, one entry per CDR3 protein. Counted here are 250,000 or so distinct CDR3 sequences, about 8% occurring once; the ten biggest clones make up 3%. These sequences were also reported in another study, on yellow fever vaccine responses in identical twins.

The receptor was derived from a woman aged 18-30 years in good health. The chain carries TRBV10-3 and TRBJ2-5, with 8 bases lining up with TRBD1. Sequenced material: CD8+ T cells sorted from blood. CDR3 sequence reads: CAISSGQVLQKTQYF. The CDR3 DNA reads TGTGCCATCAGCTCGGGACAGGTTCTCCAAAAGACCCAGTACTTC.